This TCR beta chain was identified in a study of T cells in Graves' hyperthyroidism and ophthalmopathy. Study-level results: Blood also carried most thyroid clonotypes expanded above 0.001.

The blood specimen was taken at initial hyperthyroidism diagnosis, before any ophthalmopathy symptoms. This clonotype was counted many times. The antigen is undetermined. Trimming took 5 bases from V and 3 from J; bases not matched to a gene: 8. The CDR3 runs to 15 residues. The germline CDR1 and CDR2 sequences are WSHSY and SAAADI. RNA transcripts yielded amplified TCR beta CDR3 regions. TCR CDR3 underwent first-round RT-PCR with the HTBI primer set. One entry per CDR3 protein results from TCRdb running MiXCR on the multiplex PCR reads. The table records over 120,000 distinct CDR3 sequences, 22% of them present only once.

V gene TRBV10-2 combines with J gene TRBJ2-7, with 9 positions matching TRBD2. Material: blood. The receptor was isolated from a woman between 45 and 65 years old with Graves' hyperthyroidism that later progressed to Graves' ophthalmopathy. The DNA for the CDR3 is TGCGCCAGCAGTCAGTTGGGTAGCGGGAGCTACGAGCAGTACTTC. Its protein is CASSQLGSGSYEQYF.